This T cell receptor (beta chain) was identified during a study of PD-1 blockade in classical Hodgkin lymphoma. Study-wide background: It was nivolumab at 3 mg/kg, given intravenously every 2 weeks, that patients received.

Trimming cost V 3 bases and J 3 bases, with 4 bases left between them. Germline V gives CDR1 MGHRA, CDR2 YSYEKL. The CDR3 covers 12 residues. In every patient, relapse followed autologous stem cell transplantation, while exposure to brentuximab vedotin differed. Profiling relied on immunoSEQ multiplex PCR, and the TCRdb table lists in-frame clones only, not all of them. The table records about 110,000 clones, approximately 90% of them present only once. This clone was seen only once. The sequence derives from a human donor with classical Hodgkin lymphoma. Material: peripheral blood mononuclear cells (PBMCs), obtained before the second cycle of nivolumab. The chain is built from TRBV4-1 and TRBJ2-3, with no clear D. CDR3 in DNA: TGCGCCAGCAGCCACCTTACAGATACGCAGTATTTT. Its translation is CASSHLTDTQYF.